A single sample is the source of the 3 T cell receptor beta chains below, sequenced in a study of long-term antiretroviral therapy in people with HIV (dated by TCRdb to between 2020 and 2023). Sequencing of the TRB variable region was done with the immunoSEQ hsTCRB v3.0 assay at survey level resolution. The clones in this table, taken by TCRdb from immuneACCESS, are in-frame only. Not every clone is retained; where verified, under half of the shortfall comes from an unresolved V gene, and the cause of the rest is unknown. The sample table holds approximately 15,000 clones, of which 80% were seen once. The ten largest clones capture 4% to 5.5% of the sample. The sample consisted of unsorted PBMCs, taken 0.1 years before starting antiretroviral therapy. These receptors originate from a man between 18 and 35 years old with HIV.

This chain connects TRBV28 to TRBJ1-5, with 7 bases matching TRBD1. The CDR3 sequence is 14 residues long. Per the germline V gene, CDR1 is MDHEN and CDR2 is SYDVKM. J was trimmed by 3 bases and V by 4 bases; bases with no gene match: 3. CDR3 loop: CASSWGQYNQPQHF. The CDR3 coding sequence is TGTGCCAGCAGTTGGGGACAGTACAATCAGCCCCAGCATTTT. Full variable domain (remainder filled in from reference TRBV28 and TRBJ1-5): DVKVTQSSRYLVKRTGEKVFLECVQDMDHENMFWYRQDPGLGLRLIYFSYDVKMKEKGDIPEGYSVSREKKERFSLILESASTNQTSMYLCASSWGQYNQPQHFGDGTRLSIL.

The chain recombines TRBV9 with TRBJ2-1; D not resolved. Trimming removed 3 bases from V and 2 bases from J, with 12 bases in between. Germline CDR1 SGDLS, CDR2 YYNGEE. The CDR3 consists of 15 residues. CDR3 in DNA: TGTGCCAGCAGCGCCTACAGTCCCCCCTACAATGAGCAGTTCTTC. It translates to CASSAYSPPYNEQFF.

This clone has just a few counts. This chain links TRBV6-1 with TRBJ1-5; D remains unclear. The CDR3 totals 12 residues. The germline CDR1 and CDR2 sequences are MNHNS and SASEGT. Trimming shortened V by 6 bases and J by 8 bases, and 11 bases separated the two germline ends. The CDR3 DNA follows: TGTGCCAGCAGCCCCTCAATAAAGCCCCAGCATTTT. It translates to CASSPSIKPQHF.